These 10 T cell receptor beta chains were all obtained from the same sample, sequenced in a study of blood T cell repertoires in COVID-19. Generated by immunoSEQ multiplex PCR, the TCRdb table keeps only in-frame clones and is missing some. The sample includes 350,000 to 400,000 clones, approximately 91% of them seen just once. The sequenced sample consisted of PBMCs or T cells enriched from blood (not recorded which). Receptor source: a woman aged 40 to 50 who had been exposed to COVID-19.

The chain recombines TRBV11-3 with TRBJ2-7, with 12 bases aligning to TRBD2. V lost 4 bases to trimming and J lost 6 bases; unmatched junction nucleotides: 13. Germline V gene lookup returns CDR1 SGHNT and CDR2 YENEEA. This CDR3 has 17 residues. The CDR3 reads CASSSTTSGRFFGEQYF. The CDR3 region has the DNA TGTGCCAGCAGCTCTACAACTAGCGGGAGGTTCTTTGGCGAGCAGTACTTC.

The CDR3 bases are TGTGCCAGCAGCGCCAACAGGGGTTCTGAGCAGTTCTTC. It yields the protein CASSANRGSEQFF. J is TRBJ2-1 and V is TRBV7-3; TRBD1 aligns across 7 bases. After removal of 5 bases from V and 9 bases from J, the junction contained 7 bases not matched to a gene. The CDR3 has 13 amino acids. Per germline, CDR1 SGHTA and CDR2 FQGTGA.

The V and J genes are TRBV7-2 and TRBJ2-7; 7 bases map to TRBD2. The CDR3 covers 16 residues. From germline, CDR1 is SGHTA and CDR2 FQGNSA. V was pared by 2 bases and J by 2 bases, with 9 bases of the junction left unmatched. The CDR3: CASSLWEGTTTYEQYF. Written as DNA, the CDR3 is TGTGCCAGCAGCTTATGGGAGGGGACTACCACCTACGAGCAGTACTTC.

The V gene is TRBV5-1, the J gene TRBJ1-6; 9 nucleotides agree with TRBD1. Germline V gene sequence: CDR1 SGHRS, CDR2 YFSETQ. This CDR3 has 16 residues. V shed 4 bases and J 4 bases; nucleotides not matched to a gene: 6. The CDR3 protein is CASSPGQGGYNSPLHF. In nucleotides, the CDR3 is TGCGCCAGCAGCCCGGGACAGGGAGGTTATAATTCACCCCTCCACTTT.

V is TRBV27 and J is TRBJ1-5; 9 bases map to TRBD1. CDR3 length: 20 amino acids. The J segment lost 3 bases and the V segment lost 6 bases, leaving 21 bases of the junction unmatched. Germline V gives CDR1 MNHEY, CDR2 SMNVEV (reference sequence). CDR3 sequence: CASSSLGGDRAFLYNQPQHF. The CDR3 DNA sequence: TGTGCCAGCAGCTCGCTCGGAGGGGACAGGGCTTTCTTATACAATCAGCCCCAGCATTTT.

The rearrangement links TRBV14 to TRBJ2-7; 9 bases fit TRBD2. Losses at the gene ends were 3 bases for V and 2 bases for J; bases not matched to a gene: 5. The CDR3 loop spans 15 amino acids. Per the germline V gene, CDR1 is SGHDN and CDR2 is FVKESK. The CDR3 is CASSHPLAGTYEQYF. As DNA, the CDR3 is TGTGCCAGCAGCCATCCCCTAGCGGGGACCTACGAGCAGTACTTC. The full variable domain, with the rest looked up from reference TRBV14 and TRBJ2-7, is EAGVTQFPSHSVIEKGQTVTLRCDPISGHDNLYWYRRVMGKEIKFLLHFVKESKQDESGMPNNRFLAERTGGTYSTLKVQPAELEDSGVYFCASSHPLAGTYEQYFGPGTRLTVT.

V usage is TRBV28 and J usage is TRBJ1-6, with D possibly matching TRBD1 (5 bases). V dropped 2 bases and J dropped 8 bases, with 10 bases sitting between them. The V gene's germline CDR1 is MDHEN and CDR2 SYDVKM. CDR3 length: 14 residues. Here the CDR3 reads CASSLPGKDSPLHF. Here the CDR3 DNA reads TGTGCCAGCAGTTTACCAGGGAAAGATTCACCCCTCCACTTT.

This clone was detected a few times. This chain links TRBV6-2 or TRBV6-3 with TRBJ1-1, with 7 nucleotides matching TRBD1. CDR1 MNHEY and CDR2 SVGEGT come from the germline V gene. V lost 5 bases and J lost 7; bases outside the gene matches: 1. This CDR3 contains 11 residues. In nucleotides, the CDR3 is TGTGCCAGCAGTAACAGGGGTGAAGCTTTCTTT. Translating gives CASSNRGEAFF.

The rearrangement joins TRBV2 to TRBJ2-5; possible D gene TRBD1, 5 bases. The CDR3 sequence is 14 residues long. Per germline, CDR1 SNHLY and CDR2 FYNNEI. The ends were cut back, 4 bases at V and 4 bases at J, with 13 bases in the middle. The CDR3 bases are TGTGCCAGCAGTGTAAGGGGTTTTACAGAGACCCAGTACTTC. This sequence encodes CASSVRGFTETQYF.

The CDR3 protein is CASSPGAPNEKLFF. The CDR3 DNA reads as TGTGCCAGCAGCCCGGGTGCACCTAATGAAAAACTGTTTTTT. The chain uses TRBV2 and TRBJ1-4; D gene unclear. Trimming pared 6 bases from V and 3 bases from J, leaving 11 bases between. Germline lookup yields CDR1 SNHLY and CDR2 FYNNEI. The CDR3 contains 14 residues.